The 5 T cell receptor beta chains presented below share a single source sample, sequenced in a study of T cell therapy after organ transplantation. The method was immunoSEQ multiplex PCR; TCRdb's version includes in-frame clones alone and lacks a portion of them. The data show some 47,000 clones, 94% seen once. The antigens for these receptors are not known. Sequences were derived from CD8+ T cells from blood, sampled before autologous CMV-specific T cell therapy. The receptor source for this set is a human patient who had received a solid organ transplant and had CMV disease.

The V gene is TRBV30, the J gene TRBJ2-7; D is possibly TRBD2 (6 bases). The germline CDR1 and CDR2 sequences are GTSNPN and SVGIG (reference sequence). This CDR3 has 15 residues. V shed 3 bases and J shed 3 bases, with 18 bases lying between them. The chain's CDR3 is CAWRSIERRVYEQYF. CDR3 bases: TGTGCCTGGAGAAGTATAGAGAGGAGGGTCTACGAGCAGTACTTC.

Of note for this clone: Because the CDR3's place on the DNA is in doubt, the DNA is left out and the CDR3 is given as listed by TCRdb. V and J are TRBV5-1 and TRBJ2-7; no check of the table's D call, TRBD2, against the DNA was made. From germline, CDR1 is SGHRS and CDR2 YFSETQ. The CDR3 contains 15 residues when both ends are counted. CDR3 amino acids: CASSFGPGSSYEQYF.

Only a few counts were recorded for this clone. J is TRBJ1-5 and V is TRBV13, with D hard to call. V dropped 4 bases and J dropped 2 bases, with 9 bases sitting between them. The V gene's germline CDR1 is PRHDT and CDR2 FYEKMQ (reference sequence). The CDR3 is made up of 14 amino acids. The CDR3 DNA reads TGTGCCAGCAGCTCGAGACCGGGCAATCAGCCCCAGCATTTT. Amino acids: CASSSRPGNQPQHF.

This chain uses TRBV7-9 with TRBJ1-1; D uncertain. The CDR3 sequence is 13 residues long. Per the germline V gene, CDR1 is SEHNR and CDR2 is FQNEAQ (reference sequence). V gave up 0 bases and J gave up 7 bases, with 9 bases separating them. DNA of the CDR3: TGTGCCAGCAGCTTAGCGCGGAGGGATGAAGCTTTCTTT. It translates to CASSLARRDEAFF. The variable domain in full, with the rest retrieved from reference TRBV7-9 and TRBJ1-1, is DTGVSQNPRHKITKRGQNVTFRCDPISEHNRLYWYRQTLGQGPEFLTYFQNEAQLEKSRLLSDRFSAERPKGSFSTLEIQRTEQGDSAMYLCASSLARRDEAFFGQGTRLTVV.

CDR3 nucleotide sequence: TGTGCCAGCAGTTTCGGACAGGGGAGTGAAAAACTGTTTTTT. Translation gives CASSFGQGSEKLFF. The chain recombines TRBV6-5 with TRBJ1-4; TRBD1 matches 9 bases. The CDR3 is made up of 14 amino acids. After removal of 4 bases from V and 7 bases from J, the junction contained 4 bases not matched to a gene. CDR1 is MNHEY and CDR2 is SVGAGI in the germline V gene.